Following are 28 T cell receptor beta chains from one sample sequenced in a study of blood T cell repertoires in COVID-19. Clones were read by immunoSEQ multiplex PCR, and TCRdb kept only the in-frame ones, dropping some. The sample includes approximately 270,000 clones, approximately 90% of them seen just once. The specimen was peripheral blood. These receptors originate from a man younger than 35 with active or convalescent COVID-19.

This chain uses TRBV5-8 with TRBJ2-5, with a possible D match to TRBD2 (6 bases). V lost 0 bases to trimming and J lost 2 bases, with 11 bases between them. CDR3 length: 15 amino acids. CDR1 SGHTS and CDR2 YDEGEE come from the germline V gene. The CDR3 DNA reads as TGTGCCAGCAGCTTGGGGCGGAGGGGACAAGAGACCCAGTACTTC. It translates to CASSLGRRGQETQYF.

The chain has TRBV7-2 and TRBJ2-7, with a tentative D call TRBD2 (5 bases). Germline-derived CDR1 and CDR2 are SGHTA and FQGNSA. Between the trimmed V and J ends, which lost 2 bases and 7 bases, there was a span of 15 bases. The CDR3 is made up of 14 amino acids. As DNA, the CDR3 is TGTGCCAGCAGCTTAAGGGCTAGCCCGGGAGAGCAGTACTTC. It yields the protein CASSLRASPGEQYF.

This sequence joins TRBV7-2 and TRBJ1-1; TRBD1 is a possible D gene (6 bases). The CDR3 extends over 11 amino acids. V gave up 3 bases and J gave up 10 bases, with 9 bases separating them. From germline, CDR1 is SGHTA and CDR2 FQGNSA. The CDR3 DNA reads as TGTGCCAGCAGCTTGACAGGCAGAGCTTTCTTT. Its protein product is CASSLTGRAFF.

In DNA form, the CDR3 reads TGTGCCAGCAGCCAAGATATAAGCGGGACCTTCAATGAGCAGTTCTTC. Translating gives CASSQDISGTFNEQFF. The rearrangement links TRBV4-2 to TRBJ2-1; 7 bases fit TRBD2. The V segment lost 0 bases and the J segment 6 bases; nucleotides outside the gene matches: 8. This CDR3 contains 16 residues. CDR1 is LGHNA and CDR2 is YNFKEQ in the germline V gene.

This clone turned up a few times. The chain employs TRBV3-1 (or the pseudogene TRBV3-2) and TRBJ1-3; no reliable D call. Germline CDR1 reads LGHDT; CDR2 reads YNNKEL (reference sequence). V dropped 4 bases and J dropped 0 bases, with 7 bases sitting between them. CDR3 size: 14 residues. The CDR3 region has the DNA TGTGCCAGCAGCCCTCCCTCCTCTGGAAACACCATATATTTT. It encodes CASSPPSSGNTIYF.

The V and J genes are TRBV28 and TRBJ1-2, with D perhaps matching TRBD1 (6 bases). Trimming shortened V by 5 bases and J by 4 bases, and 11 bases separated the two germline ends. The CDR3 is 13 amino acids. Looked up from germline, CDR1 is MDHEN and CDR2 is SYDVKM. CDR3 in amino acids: CASSPGQIYGYTF. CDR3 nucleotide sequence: TGTGCCAGCAGTCCAGGACAGATCTATGGCTACACCTTC.

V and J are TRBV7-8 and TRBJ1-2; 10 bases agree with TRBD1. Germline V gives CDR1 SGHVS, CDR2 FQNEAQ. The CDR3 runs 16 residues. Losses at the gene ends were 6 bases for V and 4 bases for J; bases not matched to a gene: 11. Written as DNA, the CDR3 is TGTGCCAGCAGTATCGGGACAGGGGAGAAGATCTATGGCTACACCTTC. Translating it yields CASSIGTGEKIYGYTF.

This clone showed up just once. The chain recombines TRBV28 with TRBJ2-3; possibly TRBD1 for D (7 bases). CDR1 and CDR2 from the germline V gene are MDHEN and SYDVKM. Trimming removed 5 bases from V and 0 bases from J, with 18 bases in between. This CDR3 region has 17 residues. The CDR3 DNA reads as TGTGCCAGCAGTCTGCTCTCAGGGGGACTTAGCACAGATACGCAGTATTTT. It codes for CASSLLSGGLSTDTQYF. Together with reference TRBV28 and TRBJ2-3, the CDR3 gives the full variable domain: DVKVTQSSRYLVKRTGEKVFLECVQDMDHENMFWYRQDPGLGLRLIYFSYDVKMKEKGDIPEGYSVSREKKERFSLILESASTNQTSMYLCASSLLSGGLSTDTQYFGPGTRLTVL.

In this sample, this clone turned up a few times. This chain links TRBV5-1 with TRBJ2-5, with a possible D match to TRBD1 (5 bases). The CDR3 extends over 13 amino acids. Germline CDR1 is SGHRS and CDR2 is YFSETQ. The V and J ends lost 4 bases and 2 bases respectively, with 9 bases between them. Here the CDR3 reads CASSAQGQETQYF. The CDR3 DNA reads TGCGCCAGCAGCGCCCAGGGACAAGAGACCCAGTACTTC.

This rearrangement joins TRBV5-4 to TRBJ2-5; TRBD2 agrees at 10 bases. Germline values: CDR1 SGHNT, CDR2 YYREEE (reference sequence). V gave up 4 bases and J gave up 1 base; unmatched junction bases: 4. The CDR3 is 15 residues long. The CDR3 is CASSRLAGRQETQYF. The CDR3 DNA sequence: TGTGCCAGCAGCCGACTAGCGGGCCGCCAAGAGACCCAGTACTTC.

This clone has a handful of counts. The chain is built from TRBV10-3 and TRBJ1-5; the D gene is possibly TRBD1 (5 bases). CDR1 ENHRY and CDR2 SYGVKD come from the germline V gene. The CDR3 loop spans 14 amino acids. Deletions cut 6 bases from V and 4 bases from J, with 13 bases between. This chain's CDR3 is CAIRGHSGNQPQHF. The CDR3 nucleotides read TGTGCCATCAGAGGACACTCCGGGAATCAGCCCCAGCATTTT.

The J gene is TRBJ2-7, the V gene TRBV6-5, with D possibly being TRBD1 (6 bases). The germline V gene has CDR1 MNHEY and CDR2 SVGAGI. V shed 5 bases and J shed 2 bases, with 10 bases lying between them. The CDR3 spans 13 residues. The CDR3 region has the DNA TGTGCCAGCAGTAAGACAGGAACCTACGAGCAGTACTTC. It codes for CASSKTGTYEQYF.

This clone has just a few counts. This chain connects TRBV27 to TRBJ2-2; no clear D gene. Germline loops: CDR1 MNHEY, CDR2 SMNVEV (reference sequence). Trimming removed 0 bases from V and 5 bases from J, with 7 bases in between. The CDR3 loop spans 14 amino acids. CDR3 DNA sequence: TGTGCCAGCAGTTTATCGAGGAATACCGGGGAGCTGTTTTTT. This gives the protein CASSLSRNTGELFF.

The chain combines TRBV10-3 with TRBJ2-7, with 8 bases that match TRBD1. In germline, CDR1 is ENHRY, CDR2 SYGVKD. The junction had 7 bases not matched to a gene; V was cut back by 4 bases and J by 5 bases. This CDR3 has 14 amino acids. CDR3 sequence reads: CAISGTGHSDEQYF. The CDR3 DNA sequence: TGTGCCATCAGTGGGACAGGGCATTCGGACGAGCAGTACTTC.

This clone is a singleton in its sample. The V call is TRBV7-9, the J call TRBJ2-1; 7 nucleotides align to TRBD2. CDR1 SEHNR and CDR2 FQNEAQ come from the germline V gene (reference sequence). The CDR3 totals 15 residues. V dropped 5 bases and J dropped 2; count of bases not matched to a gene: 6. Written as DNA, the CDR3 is TGTGCCAGCAGCCTGGCCCTAGCGGCCTACAATGAGCAGTTCTTC. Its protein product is CASSLALAAYNEQFF.

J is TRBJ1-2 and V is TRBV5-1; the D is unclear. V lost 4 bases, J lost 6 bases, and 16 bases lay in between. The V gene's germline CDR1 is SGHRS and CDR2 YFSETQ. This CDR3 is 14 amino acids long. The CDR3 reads CASSPEWADNGYTF. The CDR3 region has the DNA TGCGCCAGCAGCCCCGAATGGGCAGACAATGGCTACACCTTC.

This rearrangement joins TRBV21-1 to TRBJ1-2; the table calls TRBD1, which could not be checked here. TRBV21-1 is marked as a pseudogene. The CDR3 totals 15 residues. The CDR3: CASTSGTVFIYGYTF. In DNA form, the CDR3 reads TGTGCCAGCACCTCCGGGACAGTCTTTATCTATGGCTACACCTTC.

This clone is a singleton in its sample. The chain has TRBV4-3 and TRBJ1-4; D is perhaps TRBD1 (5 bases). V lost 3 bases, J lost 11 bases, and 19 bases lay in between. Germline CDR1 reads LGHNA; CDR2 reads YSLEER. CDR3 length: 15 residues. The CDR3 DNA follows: TGCGCCAGCAGCCAGGTACAAGGAGGGGCCGTGAAACTGTTTTTT. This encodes CASSQVQGGAVKLFF.

The CDR3 protein is CASSESTGGGMNTEAFF. The CDR3 coding sequence is TGCGCCAGCAGTGAGTCGACAGGGGGGGGTATGAACACTGAAGCTTTCTTT. The J gene is TRBJ1-1, the V gene TRBV10-2; TRBD1 matches 9 bases. The CDR3 length is 17 residues. Unmatched junction bases numbered 5, after V lost 0 bases and J lost 0 bases. CDR1 is WSHSY and CDR2 is SAAADI in the germline V gene.

Here the CDR3 DNA reads TGCGCCAGCAGCTTGGCAGTCACGAACACCGGGGAGCTGTTTTTT. Translated: CASSLAVTNTGELFF. The chain uses TRBV5-1 and TRBJ2-2; D unresolved. V gave up 0 bases and J gave up 0 bases, with 6 bases separating them. This CDR3 spans 15 amino acids. Germline loops: CDR1 SGHRS, CDR2 YFSETQ.

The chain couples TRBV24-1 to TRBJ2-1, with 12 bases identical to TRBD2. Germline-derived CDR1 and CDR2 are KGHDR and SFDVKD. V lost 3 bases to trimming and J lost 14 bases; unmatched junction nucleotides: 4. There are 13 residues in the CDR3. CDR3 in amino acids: CATSDPLAGGKFF. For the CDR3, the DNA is TGTGCCACCAGTGATCCCCTAGCGGGAGGGAAGTTCTTC.

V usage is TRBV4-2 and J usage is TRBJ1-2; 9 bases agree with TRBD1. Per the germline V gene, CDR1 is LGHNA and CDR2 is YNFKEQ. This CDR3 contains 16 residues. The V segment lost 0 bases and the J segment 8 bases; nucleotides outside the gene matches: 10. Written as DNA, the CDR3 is TGTGCCAGCAGCCAAGAAGGGACAGGGAGAATCTACGGCTACACCTTC. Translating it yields CASSQEGTGRIYGYTF.

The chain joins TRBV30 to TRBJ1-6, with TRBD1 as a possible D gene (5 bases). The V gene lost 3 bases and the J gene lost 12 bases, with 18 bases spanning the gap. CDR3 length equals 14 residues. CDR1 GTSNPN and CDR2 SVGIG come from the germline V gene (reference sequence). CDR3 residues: CAWRLTALGRPLHF. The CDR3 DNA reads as TGTGCCTGGAGGCTTACAGCCCTGGGGCGACCCCTCCACTTT.

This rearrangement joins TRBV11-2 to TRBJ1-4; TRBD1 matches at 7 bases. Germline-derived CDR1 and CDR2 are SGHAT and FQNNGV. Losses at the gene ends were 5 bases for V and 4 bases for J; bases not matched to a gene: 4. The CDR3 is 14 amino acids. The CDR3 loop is CASSRTGNNEKLFF. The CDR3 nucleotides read TGTGCCAGCAGCAGGACAGGAAATAATGAAAAACTGTTTTTT.

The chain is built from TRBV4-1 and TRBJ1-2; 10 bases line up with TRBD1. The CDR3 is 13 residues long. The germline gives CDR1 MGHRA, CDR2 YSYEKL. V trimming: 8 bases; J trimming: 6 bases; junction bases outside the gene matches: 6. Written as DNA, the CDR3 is TGCGCCAGCGGCCCCGGACAGGGGGATGGCTACACCTTC. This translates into CASGPGQGDGYTF.

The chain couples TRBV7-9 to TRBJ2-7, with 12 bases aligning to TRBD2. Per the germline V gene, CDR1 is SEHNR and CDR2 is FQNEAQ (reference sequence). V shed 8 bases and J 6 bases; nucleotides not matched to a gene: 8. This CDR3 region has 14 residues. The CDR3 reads CASGPTSGGAEQYF. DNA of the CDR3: TGTGCCAGCGGCCCGACTAGCGGGGGAGCCGAGCAGTACTTC.

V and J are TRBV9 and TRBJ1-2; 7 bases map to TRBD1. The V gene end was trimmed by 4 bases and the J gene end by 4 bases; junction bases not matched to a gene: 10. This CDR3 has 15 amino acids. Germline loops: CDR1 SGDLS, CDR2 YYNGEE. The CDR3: CASSPRQGSSYGYTF. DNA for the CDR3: TGTGCCAGCAGCCCTCGACAGGGTTCTAGCTATGGCTACACCTTC. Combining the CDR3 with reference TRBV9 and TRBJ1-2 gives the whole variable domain DSGVTQTPKHLITATGQRVTLRCSPRSGDLSVYWYQQSLDQGLQFLIQYYNGEERAKGNILERFSAQQFPDLHSELNLSSLELGDSALYFCASSPRQGSSYGYTFGSGTRLTVV.

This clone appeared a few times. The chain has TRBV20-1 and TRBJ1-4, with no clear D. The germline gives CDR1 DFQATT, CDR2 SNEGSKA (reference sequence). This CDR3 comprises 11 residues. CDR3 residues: CSGVLREKLFF. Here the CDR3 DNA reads TGCAGCGGCGTTCTCAGGGAAAAACTGTTTTTT.